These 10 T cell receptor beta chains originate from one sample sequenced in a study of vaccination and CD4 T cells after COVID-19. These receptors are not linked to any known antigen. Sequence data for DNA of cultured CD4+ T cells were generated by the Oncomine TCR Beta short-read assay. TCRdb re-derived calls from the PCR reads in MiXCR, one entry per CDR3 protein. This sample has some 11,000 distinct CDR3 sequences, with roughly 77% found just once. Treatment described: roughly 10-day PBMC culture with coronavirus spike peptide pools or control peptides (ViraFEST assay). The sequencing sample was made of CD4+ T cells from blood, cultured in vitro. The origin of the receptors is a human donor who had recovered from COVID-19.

This chain's CDR3 is CASSFRTTGGVGGHNEQFF. The CDR3 region has the DNA TGTGCCAGCAGTTTCCGGACAACAGGGGGAGTGGGAGGACACAATGAGCAGTTCTTC. The chain is built from TRBV27 and TRBJ2-1; the match to TRBD1 covers 8 bases. The CDR3 runs 19 residues. Germline V CDR1 and CDR2: MNHEY, SMNVEV (reference sequence). Trimming at V came to 3 bases and at J to 5 bases, leaving 18 bases not matched to a gene.

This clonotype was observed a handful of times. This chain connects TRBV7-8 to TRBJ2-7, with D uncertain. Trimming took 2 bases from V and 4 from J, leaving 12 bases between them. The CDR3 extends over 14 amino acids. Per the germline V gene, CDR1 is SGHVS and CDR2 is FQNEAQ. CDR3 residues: CASSLFGQNYEQYF. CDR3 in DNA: TGTGCCAGCAGCTTATTCGGCCAGAATTACGAGCAGTACTTC. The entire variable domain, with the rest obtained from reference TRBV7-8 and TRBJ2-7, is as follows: GAGVSQSPRYKVAKRGQDVALRCDPISGHVSLFWYQQALGQGPEFLTYFQNEAQLDKSGLPSDRFFAERPEGSVSTLKIQRTQQEDSAVYLCASSLFGQNYEQYFGPGTRLTVT.

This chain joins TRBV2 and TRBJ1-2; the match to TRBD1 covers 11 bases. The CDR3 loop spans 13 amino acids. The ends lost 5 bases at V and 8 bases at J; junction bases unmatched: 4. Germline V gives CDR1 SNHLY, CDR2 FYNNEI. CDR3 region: CASSPRDRGGYTF. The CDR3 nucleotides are TGTGCCAGCAGTCCCCGGGACAGGGGGGGCTACACCTTC.

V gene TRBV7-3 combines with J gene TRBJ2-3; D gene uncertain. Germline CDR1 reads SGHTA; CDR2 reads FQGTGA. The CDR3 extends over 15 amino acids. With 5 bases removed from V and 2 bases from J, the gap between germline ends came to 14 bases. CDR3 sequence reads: CASSLGSVHTDTQYF. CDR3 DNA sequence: TGTGCCAGCAGCCTCGGCAGCGTCCACACAGATACGCAGTATTTT.

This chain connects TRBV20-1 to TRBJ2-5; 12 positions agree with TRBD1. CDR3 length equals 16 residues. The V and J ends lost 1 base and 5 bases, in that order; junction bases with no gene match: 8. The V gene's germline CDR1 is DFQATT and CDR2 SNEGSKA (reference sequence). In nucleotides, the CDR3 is TGCAGTGCTAGAGTGACCGGGACAGGGGGCCGGGAGACCCAGTACTTC. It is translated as CSARVTGTGGRETQYF.

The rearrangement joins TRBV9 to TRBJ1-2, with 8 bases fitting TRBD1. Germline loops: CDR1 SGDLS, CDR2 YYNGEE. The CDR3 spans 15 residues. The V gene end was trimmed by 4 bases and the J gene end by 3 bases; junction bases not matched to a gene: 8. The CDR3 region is CASSRTGQSDYGYTF. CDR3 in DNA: TGTGCCAGCAGCCGGACAGGGCAGTCTGACTATGGCTACACCTTC.

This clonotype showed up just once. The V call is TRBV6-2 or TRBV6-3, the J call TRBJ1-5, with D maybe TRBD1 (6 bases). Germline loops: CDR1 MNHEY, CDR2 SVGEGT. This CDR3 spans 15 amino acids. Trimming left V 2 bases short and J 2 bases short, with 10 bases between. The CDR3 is CASSYGGAGNQPQHF. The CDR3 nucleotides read TGTGCCAGCAGTTACGGGGGGGCTGGCAATCAGCCCCAGCATTTT.

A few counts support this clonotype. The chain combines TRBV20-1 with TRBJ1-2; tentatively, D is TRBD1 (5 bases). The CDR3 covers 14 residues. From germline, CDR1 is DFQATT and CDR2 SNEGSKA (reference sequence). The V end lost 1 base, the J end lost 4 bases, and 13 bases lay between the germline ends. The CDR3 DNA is TGCAGTGCTAGAGTGTTTACAGGAGCCTATGGCTACACCTTC. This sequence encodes CSARVFTGAYGYTF.

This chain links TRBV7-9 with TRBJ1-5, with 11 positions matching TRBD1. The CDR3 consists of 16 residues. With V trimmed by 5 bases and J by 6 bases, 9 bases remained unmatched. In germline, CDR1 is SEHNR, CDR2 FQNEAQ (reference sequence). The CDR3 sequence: CASSPPGTGGPQPQHF. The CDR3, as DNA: TGTGCCAGCAGCCCCCCGGGGACAGGGGGGCCTCAGCCCCAGCATTTT. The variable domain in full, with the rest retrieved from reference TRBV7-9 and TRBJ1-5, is DTGVSQNPRHKITKRGQNVTFRCDPISEHNRLYWYRQTLGQGPEFLTYFQNEAQLEKSRLLSDRFSAERPKGSFSTLEIQRTEQGDSAMYLCASSPPGTGGPQPQHFGDGTRLSIL.

The CDR3 coding sequence is TGTGCCACCAGCTCGACAGGTGTTGAAAAACTGTTTTTT. It translates to CATSSTGVEKLFF. V usage is TRBV24-1 and J usage is TRBJ1-4, with D possibly being TRBD1 (6 bases). The length of the CDR3 is 13 residues. V lost 7 bases and J 7 bases, leaving 12 bases between the germline ends. In germline, CDR1 is KGHDR, CDR2 SFDVKD.